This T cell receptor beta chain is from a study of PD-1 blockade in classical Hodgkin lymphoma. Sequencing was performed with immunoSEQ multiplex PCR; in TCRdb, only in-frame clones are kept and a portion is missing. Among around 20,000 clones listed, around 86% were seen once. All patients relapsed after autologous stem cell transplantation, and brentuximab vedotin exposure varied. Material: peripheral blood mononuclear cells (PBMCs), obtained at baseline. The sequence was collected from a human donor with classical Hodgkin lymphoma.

The CDR3 nucleotides are TGTGCCAGCAGTTCAGGGAAATTGGGGGAGGTAACCTACGAGCAGTACTTC. Its protein is CASSSGKLGEVTYEQYF. The V call is TRBV28, the J call TRBJ2-7; a possible D gene is TRBD2 (6 bases). The CDR3 runs 17 residues. CDR1 MDHEN and CDR2 SYDVKM come from the germline V gene. Trimming shortened V by 4 bases and J by 2 bases, and 21 bases separated the two germline ends.